A single T cell receptor beta chain is shown here with its context. Its antigen remains unknown. The protocol was immunoSEQ multiplex PCR, while the TCRdb copy is restricted to in-frame clones and leaves out a portion. The sample has some 940 clones; about 35% are singletons. The data were taken from a study of T cells in localized non-small cell lung cancer. The junction had 8 bases not matched to a gene; V was cut back by 4 bases and J by 1 base. From germline, CDR1 is SGDLS and CDR2 YYNGEE. This CDR3 spans 16 amino acids. Overall study findings and caveats: It was uninvolved adjacent lung that showed the highest T cell clonality, exceeding tumor. A median of approximately 50 clones ranked among the top 100 in tumor appeared in adjacent lung.

This clonotype was sampled from a man aged 35 to 69 with stage I lung adenocarcinoma. This sample comprised lung tumor tissue, obtained before any cancer treatment. The chain recombines TRBV9 with TRBJ2-3; 8 nucleotides align to TRBD2. The CDR3 protein is CASSPRGGSGTDTQYF. CDR3 nucleotides: TGTGCCAGCAGCCCCCGGGGGGGGAGCGGCACAGATACGCAGTATTTT.